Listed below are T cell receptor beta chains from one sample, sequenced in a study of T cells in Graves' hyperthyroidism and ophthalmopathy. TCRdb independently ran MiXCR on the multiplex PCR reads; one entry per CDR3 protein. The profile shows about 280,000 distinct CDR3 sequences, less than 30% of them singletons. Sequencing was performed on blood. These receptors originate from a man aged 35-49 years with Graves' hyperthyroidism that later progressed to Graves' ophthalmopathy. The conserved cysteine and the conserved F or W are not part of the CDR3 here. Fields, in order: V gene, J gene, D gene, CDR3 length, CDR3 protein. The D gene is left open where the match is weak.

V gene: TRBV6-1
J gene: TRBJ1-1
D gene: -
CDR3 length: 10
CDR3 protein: ASSAQNTEAF

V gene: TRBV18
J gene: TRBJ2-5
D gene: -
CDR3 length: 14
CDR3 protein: ASSPPASKPQETQY

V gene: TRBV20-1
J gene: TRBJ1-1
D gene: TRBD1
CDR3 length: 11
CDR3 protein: SAAPGGGTEAF

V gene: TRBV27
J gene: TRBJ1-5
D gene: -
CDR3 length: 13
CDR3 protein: ASSLSQLSNQPQH

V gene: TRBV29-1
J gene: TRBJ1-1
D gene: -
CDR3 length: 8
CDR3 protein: SVETPEAF

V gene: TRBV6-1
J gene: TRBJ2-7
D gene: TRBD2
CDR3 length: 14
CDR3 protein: ASSERGLAATYEQY

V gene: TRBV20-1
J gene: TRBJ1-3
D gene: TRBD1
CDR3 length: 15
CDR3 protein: SAREEAGGNSGNTIY

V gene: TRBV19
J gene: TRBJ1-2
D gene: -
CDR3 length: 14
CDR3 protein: ASRPQGRRTNYGYT

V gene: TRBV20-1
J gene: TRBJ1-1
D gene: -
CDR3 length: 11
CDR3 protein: SARDPDRAEAF

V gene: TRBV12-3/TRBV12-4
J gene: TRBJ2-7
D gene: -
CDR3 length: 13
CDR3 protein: ASSPRGDSSYEQY

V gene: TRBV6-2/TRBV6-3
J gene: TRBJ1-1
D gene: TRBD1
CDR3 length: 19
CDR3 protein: ASSHHRTGIIFRQMNTEAF

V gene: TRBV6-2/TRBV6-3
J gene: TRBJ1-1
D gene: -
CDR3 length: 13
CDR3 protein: ASRDGRELNTEAF

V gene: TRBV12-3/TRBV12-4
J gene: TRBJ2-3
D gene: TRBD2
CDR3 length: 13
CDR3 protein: ASSASGSRSDTQY

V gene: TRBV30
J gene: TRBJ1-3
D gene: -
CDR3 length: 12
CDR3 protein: AWSAGLSGNTIY

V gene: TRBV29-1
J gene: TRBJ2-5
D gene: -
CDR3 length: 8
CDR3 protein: SVEVETQY

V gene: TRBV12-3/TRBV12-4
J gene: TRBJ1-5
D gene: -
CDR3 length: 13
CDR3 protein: ASSLSGFVGQPQH

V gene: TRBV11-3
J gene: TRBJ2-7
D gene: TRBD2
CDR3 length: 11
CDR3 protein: ASSPTGGREQY

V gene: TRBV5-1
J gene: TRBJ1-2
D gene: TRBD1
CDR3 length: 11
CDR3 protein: ASSIGQVGGYT

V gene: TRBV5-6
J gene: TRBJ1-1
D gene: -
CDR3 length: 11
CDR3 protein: ASSFGPGDEAF

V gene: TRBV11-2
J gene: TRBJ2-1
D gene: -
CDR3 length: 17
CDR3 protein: ASSLDRFVGPASTNEQF

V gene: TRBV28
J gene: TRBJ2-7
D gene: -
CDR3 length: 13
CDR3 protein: ASNFLSSSGGEQY

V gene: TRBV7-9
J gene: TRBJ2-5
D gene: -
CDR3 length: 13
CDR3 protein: ASSLEDVRQETQY